This passage covers 9 T cell receptor beta chains from one sample sequenced in a study of blood T cells in healthy people across ages. A second PCR of roughly 7 to 11 cycles used a sample-barcoded 5' primer and a J-beta primer mix. TCRdb re-analysed the 5' RACE reads in MiXCR, keeping a single row per CDR3 protein. This sample has over 550,000 distinct CDR3 sequences, with approximately 30% found just once. The sequenced sample was blood. These receptors all come from a woman of 80 years or more in good health.

On this clonotype: A much bigger clone sits one base away, suggesting this may be a read error. The chain has TRBV7-2 and TRBJ2-1; perhaps TRBD2 as D (5 bases). CDR3 length: 14 amino acids. Germline CDR1 and CDR2: SGHTA and FQGNSA. CDR3 region: CAGSLSPGSNEQFF. The CDR3, as DNA: TGTGCCGGCAGCTTATCACCGGGGTCTAATGAGCAGTTCTTC.

V and J are TRBV3-1 and TRBJ1-1; D unresolved. The CDR3 contains 15 residues. CDR1 is LGHDT and CDR2 is YNNKEL in the germline V gene (reference sequence). Trimming removed 0 bases from V and 2 bases from J, with 10 bases in between. The CDR3 protein is CASSQDASPNTEAFF. CDR3 in DNA: TGTGCCAGCAGCCAAGATGCGAGTCCTAACACTGAAGCTTTCTTT.

Concerning this clonotype itself: This could be a read error, since a much larger clone is one nucleotide away. CDR3 amino acids: CSAQSGGDTNTQYF. CDR3 sequence (DNA): TGCAGTGCTCAAAGCGGGGGGGACACAAATACGCAGTATTTT. V is TRBV20-1 and J is TRBJ2-3; 10 bases match TRBD2. The CDR3 sequence is 14 residues long. Germline V gene data show CDR1 as DFQATT and CDR2 as SNEGSKA (reference sequence).

The chain is built from TRBV4-1 and TRBJ1-5, with a weak D call TRBD1 (6 bases). Per germline, CDR1 MGHRA and CDR2 YSYEKL. CDR3 length: 16 amino acids. Deletions cut 4 bases from V and 7 bases from J, with 20 bases between. Here the CDR3 DNA reads TGCGCCAGCAGCCCCATAGTGGCCAGGGGTGGACAGCCCCAGCATTTT. It translates to CASSPIVARGGQPQHF.

Remarks on this clonotype: A clone one base away is much larger, so this may be a read error. V usage is TRBV2 and J usage is TRBJ2-7; D possibly corresponds to TRBD2 (5 bases). CDR1 and CDR2 from the germline V gene are SNHLY and FYNNEI. The CDR3 consists of 14 residues. This CDR3 reads CASSVWRVSYEQDF. For the CDR3, the DNA is TGTGCCAGCAGTGTATGGCGGGTCTCCTACGAGCAGGACTTC.

The rearrangement links TRBV5-1 to TRBJ1-1; D is uncertain. The CDR3 extends over 15 amino acids. With 0 bases removed from V and 3 bases from J, the gap between germline ends came to 12 bases. The germline CDR1 and CDR2 sequences are SGHRS and YFSETQ. This CDR3 reads CASSLEHHGYTEAFF. CDR3 bases: TGCGCCAGCAGCTTGGAGCATCACGGGTACACTGAAGCTTTCTTT.

The sample holds one count of this clonotype. This chain joins TRBV30 and TRBJ1-2, with 9 bases matching TRBD1. The CDR3 has 13 amino acids. The V gene end was trimmed by 6 bases and the J gene end by 7 bases; junction bases not matched to a gene: 9. Germline CDR1 reads GTSNPN; CDR2 reads SVGIG (reference sequence). CDR3 protein: CACAGTGFGGYTF. CDR3 bases: TGTGCCTGCGCGGGGACAGGGTTTGGTGGCTACACCTTC.

The gene calls are TRBV6-2 or TRBV6-3 and TRBJ2-5; D possibly uses TRBD1 or TRBD2 (5 bases each). Germline CDR1 MNHEY, CDR2 SVGEGT. Trimming took 6 bases from V and 1 from J, leaving 12 bases between them. CDR3 length: 14 residues. The CDR3 loop reads CASRSPGRQETQYF. Here the CDR3 DNA reads TGTGCCAGCAGGTCCCCGGGGCGCCAAGAGACCCAGTACTTC.

In regard to this clonotype: With a much larger clone just one base away, this may be a read error. V is TRBV4-3 and J is TRBJ2-3, with D perhaps matching TRBD2 (5 bases). The CDR3 runs 13 residues. The germline V gene has CDR1 LGHNA and CDR2 YSLEER. This chain's CDR3 is CAGSQERGNTQYF. The DNA of the CDR3 is TGCGCCGGCAGCCAAGAACGGGGAAATACGCAGTATTTT.